Listed below are T cell receptor beta chains from one sample, sequenced in a study of molecular identifiers for immune sequencing clone quantification. TCRdb re-called the PCR reads through MiXCR, storing one row per CDR3 protein. The sample carries around 480,000 distinct CDR3 sequences, about 21% recorded once. Sequenced: naive CD8+ T cells from blood, with Jurkat cell RNA spiked in. These receptors all stem from a human donor in good health. Some libraries in this study had Jurkat cell RNA spiked in. Each CDR3 is given with its conserved first and last residue. A D gene is named only where the DNA matches it firmly. Clone size, where shown, is once, few, many, or a class for clones that have expanded.

>TRBV12-3/TRBV12-4|-|TRBD2|TRBJ2-1
TGTGCCAGCAGTCCACAGACTAGCGGGGGAGACAATGAGCGGTTCTTC
CASSPQTSGGDNERFF
>TRBV29-1|-|TRBD2|TRBJ2-7
TGCAGCGGGGGGGAGGGCTACGAGCAGTACTTC
CSGGEGYEQYF
>TRBV6-2/TRBV6-3|-|-|TRBJ1-5
TGTGCCAGCAGTTCCGGGGGGTGGTATCAGCCCCAGCATTTT
CASSSGGWYQPQHF
>TRBV28|few|-|TRBJ2-7
TGTGCCAGCAGTACCTGGGATCGCTCCTACGAGCAGTACTTC
CASSTWDRSYEQYF
>TRBV9|few|TRBD1|TRBJ2-7
TGTGCCAGCAGCGTAGAGGGACAGGGGGCCTACGAGCAGTACTTC
CASSVEGQGAYEQYF
>TRBV30|many|-|TRBJ1-3
TGTGCCTGGAGTGTAGTGGATGACAGCTCTGGAAACACCATATATTTT
CAWSVVDDSSGNTIYF
>TRBV14|few|-|TRBJ2-1
TGTGCCAGCAGCCATGGGGACACGGCTGGTGGGCAGTTCTTC
CASSHGDTAGGQFF
>TRBV29-1|many|-|TRBJ1-2
TGCAGCGTTGAAGTCGGAGGGACTGATTATGGCTACACCTTC
CSVEVGGTDYGYTF
>TRBV6-5|many|-|TRBJ1-4
TGTGCCAGCAGTTATAGGGACTCGGGGGAAAAACTGTTTTTT
CASSYRDSGEKLFF
>TRBV28|many|-|TRBJ1-6
TGTGCCAGCAGTCCCGGGGTTAGCTCCTATAATTCACCCCTCCACTTT
CASSPGVSSYNSPLHF
>TRBV28|many|TRBD2|TRBJ2-7
TGTGCCAGCAGTTTATGGCCTAGCGGTAGCTCCTACGAGCAGTACTTC
CASSLWPSGSSYEQYF
>TRBV7-2|-|-|TRBJ2-7
TGTGCCAGCAGCTTAGCGTTGGCGGACTTAACCTACGAGCAGTACTTC
CASSLALADLTYEQYF
>TRBV11-2|-|TRBD2|TRBJ2-1
TGTGCCAGCAGCTTAGTAACTAGCGGGGACAATGAGCAGTTCTTC
CASSLVTSGDNEQFF
>TRBV6-5|few|TRBD1|TRBJ1-4
TGTGCCAGCAGGCGTTCTCCGGGACAGGTTGATGAAAAACTGTTTTTT
CASRRSPGQVDEKLFF
>TRBV9|-|-|TRBJ2-7
TGTGCCAGCAGCGTCTCTAGGGAGACAGGATCCGTTGAGGAGCAGTACTTC
CASSVSRETGSVEEQYF
>TRBV6-1|-|-|TRBJ1-1
TGTGCCAGCAGTGAAAAATCTCTATTGAACACTGAAGCTTTCTTT
CASSEKSLLNTEAFF
>TRBV9|many|-|TRBJ2-7
TGTGCCAGCAGCGTAGGAGGAACGGGAGCCCTAGGGGAGCAGTACTTC
CASSVGGTGALGEQYF
>TRBV3-1|few|TRBD1|TRBJ2-3
TGTGCCAGCAGCCAAGATCGGGGACAGGGCCCAGATACGCAGTATTTT
CASSQDRGQGPDTQYF
>TRBV20-1|few|TRBD2|TRBJ2-7
TGCAGTGCTGGCGGGACTAGCACGCACGAGCAGTACTTC
CSAGGTSTHEQYF
>TRBV29-1|many|-|TRBJ2-5
TGCAGCGCACGCGGGGATCAAGAGACCCAGTACTTC
CSARGDQETQYF
>TRBV6-2/TRBV6-3|-|TRBD1|TRBJ1-2
TGTGCCAGCAGTTACACCGGGACAGGGATCGGCTACACCTTC
CASSYTGTGIGYTF
>TRBV7-9|many|-|TRBJ2-3
TGTGCCAGCAGCTTACGGGAGGACAGTTCTAGCACAGATACGCAGTATTTT
CASSLREDSSSTDTQYF